This T cell receptor (beta chain) was sequenced during a study of cytomegalovirus exposure and HLA in healthy donors. At the level of the study: Falling in the Caucasian-associated ancestry cluster were approximately 84% of approximately 400 genotyped donors. Notes on the study in general: Using the classifier, cytomegalovirus status was reportedly diagnosed with high specificity and sensitivity.

The PCR used 60 Vbeta and 13 Jbeta primers. Here immunoSEQ multiplex PCR was the method, and the copy in TCRdb shows in-frame clones only, minus some. Of about 70,000 clones listed, roughly 89% were seen once; the top ten hold 2%. On this clone itself: Its matching antigen is unknown.

CDR1 is MGHRA and CDR2 is YSYEKL in the germline V gene. The CDR3 is made up of 16 amino acids. V trimming: 4 bases; J trimming: 3 bases; junction bases outside the gene matches: 9. The sequenced sample consisted of PBMCs. The chain couples TRBV4-1 to TRBJ2-1; TRBD1 matches 7 bases. The receptor was derived from a young woman in good health and CMV-seronegative. CDR3 sequence reads: CASSPRQGWGYNEQFF. CDR3 sequence (DNA): TGCGCCAGCAGCCCCCGACAGGGCTGGGGCTACAATGAGCAGTTCTTC.